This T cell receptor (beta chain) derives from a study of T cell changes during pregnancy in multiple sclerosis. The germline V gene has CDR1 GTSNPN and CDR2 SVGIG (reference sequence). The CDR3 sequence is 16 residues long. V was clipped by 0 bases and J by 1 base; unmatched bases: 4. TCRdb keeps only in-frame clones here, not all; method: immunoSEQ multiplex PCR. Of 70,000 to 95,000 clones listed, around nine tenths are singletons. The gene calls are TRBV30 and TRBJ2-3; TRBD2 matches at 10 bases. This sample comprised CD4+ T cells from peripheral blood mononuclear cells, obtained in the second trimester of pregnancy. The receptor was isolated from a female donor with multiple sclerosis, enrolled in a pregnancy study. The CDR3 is CAWSVLSGGGTDTQYF. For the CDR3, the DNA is TGTGCCTGGAGTGTACTGAGCGGGGGGGGCACAGATACGCAGTATTTT. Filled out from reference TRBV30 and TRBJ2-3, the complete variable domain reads SQTIHQWPATLVQPVGSPLSLECTVEGTSNPNLYWYRQAAGRGLQLLFYSVGIGQISSEVPQNLSASRPQDRQFILSSKKLLLSDSGFYLCAWSVLSGGGTDTQYFGPGTRLTVL.